Listed below are T cell receptor beta chains from one sample, sequenced in a study of T cell repertoires in cytomegalovirus infection. TCRdb redid the calling of the reads with MiXCR, one entry per CDR3 protein. The table lists roughly 150,000 distinct CDR3 sequences, 20% to 30% of them singletons, with roughly 9.7% in the top ten. Material: PBMCs. All receptors come from a human donor in good health (CMV status not recorded). Some clones in this sample may be carry-over from other donors' samples. Each CDR3 is given with its conserved first and last residue.

V gene: TRBV28
J gene: TRBJ1-4
CDR3 protein: CASTIMTGDLSNEKLFF

V gene: TRBV7-2
J gene: TRBJ2-5
CDR3 protein: CASSLPRGLSLGDQETQYF

V gene: TRBV12-3/TRBV12-4
J gene: TRBJ1-1
CDR3 protein: CASTKKRSGNTEAFF

V gene: TRBV29-1
J gene: TRBJ1-2
CDR3 protein: CSVQGDGYTF

V gene: TRBV5-6
J gene: TRBJ1-1
CDR3 protein: CASSGGRTENTEAFF

V gene: TRBV7-9
J gene: TRBJ1-2
CDR3 protein: CASSMLDSSYGYTF

V gene: TRBV7-9
J gene: TRBJ2-1
CDR3 protein: CASSYDRGLAGNKQFF

V gene: TRBV12-3/TRBV12-4
J gene: TRBJ2-3
CDR3 protein: CASSQGGRTDTQYF

V gene: TRBV28
J gene: TRBJ2-7
CDR3 protein: CASRKQGTGYEQYF

V gene: TRBV7-8
J gene: TRBJ2-1
CDR3 protein: CASSPGLAINNEQFF

V gene: TRBV28
J gene: TRBJ2-1
CDR3 protein: CASSFGGGRRNEQFF